This T cell receptor (beta chain) stems from a study of technical replicates of blood from a handful of donors. Clones were read by immunoSEQ multiplex PCR, and TCRdb kept only the in-frame ones, dropping some. The sample has about 79,000 clones, 90% to 95% seen once. Material for sequencing was T cells isolated from PBMCs. The TCR comes from a human donor in good health.

The CDR3 DNA reads as TGTGCCAGCACGATTACATGGGGGGGCTTGCACGAGCAGTACTTC. This sequence encodes CASTITWGGLHEQYF. This chain uses TRBV7-2 with TRBJ2-7, with D possibly TRBD2 on 7 matching bases. The CDR3 is 15 amino acids. V gave up 7 bases and J gave up 5 bases, with 21 bases separating them. Germline V gene data show CDR1 as SGHTA and CDR2 as FQGNSA. Full variable domain (missing parts from reference TRBV7-2 and TRBJ2-7): GAGVSQSPSNKVTEKGKDVELRCDPISGHTALYWYRQSLGQGLEFLIYFQGNSAPDKSGLPSDRFSAERTGGSVSTLTIQRTQQEDSAVYLCASTITWGGLHEQYFGPGTRLTVT.